One sample yielded the 31 T cell receptor beta chains listed below, sequenced in a study of T cells after yellow fever vaccination. From the 5' RACE reads, TCRdb called clonotypes with MiXCR, one entry per CDR3 protein. The data hold about 170,000 distinct CDR3 sequences, with about 11% observed a single time. Sequencing used CD8+ T cells sorted from PBMCs, obtained 15 days after the yellow fever booster vaccination. These receptors all stem from a man aged 18 to 30 who received the YFV17D yellow fever vaccine.

The chain is built from TRBV27 and TRBJ1-2; TRBD1 matches 7 bases. With 4 bases clipped from V and 3 bases from J, the junction kept 5 bases outside the gene matches. Germline V gives CDR1 MNHEY, CDR2 SMNVEV (reference sequence). The CDR3 spans 14 residues. CDR3 DNA sequence: TGTGCCAGCAGTTCAGGGACAGAGTACTATGGCTACACCTTC. This encodes CASSSGTEYYGYTF.

The chain links TRBV7-3 to TRBJ1-1; TRBD1 matches at 11 bases. The CDR3 is made up of 15 amino acids. Germline V gene sequence: CDR1 SGHTA, CDR2 FQGTGA. With 2 bases clipped from V and 3 bases from J, the junction kept 2 bases outside the gene matches. In DNA form, the CDR3 reads TGTGCCAGCAGCTTAGGGACAGGGGGTTACACTGAAGCTTTCTTT. It yields the protein CASSLGTGGYTEAFF.

This sequence joins TRBV6-6 and TRBJ2-3; D might be TRBD2 (5 bases). Germline assignment: CDR1 MNHNY and CDR2 SVGAGI (reference sequence). CDR3 length: 14 residues. V was shortened by 6 bases and J by 0 bases, with 10 bases between the two germline ends. The DNA for the CDR3 is TGTGCCAGCAGGTTAATAGCGAGCACAGATACGCAGTATTTT. Its protein is CASRLIASTDTQYF.

The V gene is TRBV20-1, the J gene TRBJ2-1; 15 bases fit TRBD2. Germline V lookup: CDR1 DFQATT, CDR2 SNEGSKA (reference sequence). This CDR3 is 15 amino acids long. The chain's CDR3 is CSGIIGTSGGQEQFF. As DNA, the CDR3 is TGCAGCGGAATAATCGGGACTAGCGGGGGGCAGGAGCAGTTCTTC.

This clonotype showed up just a few times. CDR3: CASSQESNEQFF. In DNA, the CDR3 is TGTGCCAGCAGCCAAGAGTCCAATGAGCAGTTCTTC. The chain uses TRBV4-2 and TRBJ2-1, with D unresolved. Looked up from germline, CDR1 is LGHNA and CDR2 is YNFKEQ. Between the trimmed V and J ends, which lost 0 bases and 6 bases, there was a span of 3 bases. This CDR3 contains 12 residues.

There are a few counts of this clonotype. V gene TRBV4-1 combines with J gene TRBJ2-7, with D possibly matching TRBD1 (7 bases). The CDR3 is 17 amino acids. Germline V gene lookup returns CDR1 MGHRA and CDR2 YSYEKL. With 4 bases removed from V and 4 bases from J, the gap between germline ends came to 23 bases. Written as DNA, the CDR3 is TGCGCCAGCAGCCGGTACGAGACAGGGAGGTCTGTATACGAGCAGTACTTC. Residues: CASSRYETGRSVYEQYF.

This sequence joins TRBV12-3 or TRBV12-4 and TRBJ2-5, with D tentatively TRBD2 (6 bases). V was cut by 5 bases and J by 2 bases, with 12 bases left in between. This CDR3 has 14 amino acids. In nucleotides, the CDR3 is TGTGCCAGCAGTATTACTAGCACACAAGAGACCCAGTACTTC. Protein product: CASSITSTQETQYF.

This clonotype was detected only a few times. This rearrangement joins TRBV6-5 to TRBJ2-2, with TRBD1 identical over 10 bases. Germline lookup yields CDR1 MNHEY and CDR2 SVGAGI. The CDR3 sequence is 14 residues long. V trimming: 4 bases; J trimming: 6 bases; junction bases outside the gene matches: 2. The CDR3 DNA reads as TGTGCCAGCAGTTGGGGACAGGGGTCCGGGGAGCTGTTTTTT. Translated: CASSWGQGSGELFF.

This clonotype was detected ten times or more. This sequence joins TRBV20-1 and TRBJ2-1; possibly TRBD1 or TRBD2 for D (7 bases each). Germline values: CDR1 DFQATT, CDR2 SNEGSKA (reference sequence). Trimming took 6 bases from V and 3 from J, leaving 15 bases between them. CDR3 length: 14 amino acids. The CDR3 region has the DNA TGCAGTGCCGACAGGGCGGGGGACTACAATGAGCAGTTCTTC. This translates into CSADRAGDYNEQFF.

This clonotype has only one observation. The gene calls are TRBV20-1 and TRBJ1-5; 8 bases are a match to TRBD1. The CDR3 loop spans 13 amino acids. V dropped 2 bases and J dropped 4; count of bases not matched to a gene: 1. CDR1 is DFQATT, CDR2 SNEGSKA, per germline (reference sequence). CDR3 loop: CSARQGANQPQHF. The CDR3 coding sequence is TGCAGTGCTAGACAGGGGGCTAATCAGCCCCAGCATTTT.

This clonotype showed up just a few times. Here the CDR3 DNA reads TGCGCCAGCAGCCATGGGACAGGGGCCTATGGCTACACCTTC. The encoded protein is CASSHGTGAYGYTF. This chain connects TRBV4-3 to TRBJ1-2; 10 positions agree with TRBD1. The CDR3 runs to 14 residues. The ends lost 3 bases at V and 4 bases at J; junction bases unmatched: 2. Germline CDR1 reads LGHNA; CDR2 reads YSLEER.

This clonotype was counted only a few times. The chain recombines TRBV5-1 with TRBJ1-3; D is uncertain. The V and J ends lost 0 bases and 0 bases respectively, with 19 bases between them. The CDR3 runs 19 residues. CDR1 and CDR2 from the germline V gene are SGHRS and YFSETQ. In DNA, the CDR3 is TGCGCCAGCAGCTTGGTGGGCCGGTCAGCTCGAAGCTCTGGAAACACCATATATTTT. Translating gives CASSLVGRSARSSGNTIYF.

This clonotype has more than one count but fewer than ten. The genes are TRBV5-1 and TRBJ2-2, with D possibly matching TRBD1 (6 bases). Germline CDR1 reads SGHRS; CDR2 reads YFSETQ. V gave up 3 bases and J gave up 3 bases, with 15 bases separating them. The CDR3 runs 16 residues. This chain's CDR3 is CASSSDGGHDTGELFF. The DNA of the CDR3 is TGCGCCAGCAGCTCTGATGGGGGACACGACACCGGGGAGCTGTTTTTT.

This clonotype was found a few times. This sequence joins TRBV9 and TRBJ2-3; 9 bases map to TRBD2. The V segment lost 0 bases and the J segment 2 bases; nucleotides outside the gene matches: 7. Germline values: CDR1 SGDLS, CDR2 YYNGEE. The length of the CDR3 is 17 residues. The CDR3 here is CASSVARLAGITDTQYF. The CDR3 nucleotides are TGTGCCAGCAGCGTAGCTCGGCTAGCGGGAATCACAGATACGCAGTATTTT.

This clonotype occurred many times. This sequence joins TRBV5-6 and TRBJ1-4; 7 positions match TRBD1. Germline CDR1 SGHDT, CDR2 YYEEEE. The CDR3 is 14 amino acids. V dropped 2 bases and J dropped 8; count of bases not matched to a gene: 6. CDR3 nucleotides: TGTGCCAGCAGCTTCGGCAGGGGGTACGAAAAACTGTTTTTT. It is translated as CASSFGRGYEKLFF. The complete variable domain, with remaining parts taken from reference TRBV5-6 and TRBJ1-4, reads DAGVTQSPTHLIKTRGQQVTLRCSPKSGHDTVSWYQQALGQGPQFIFQYYEEEERQRGNFPDRFSGHQFPNYSSELNVNALLLGDSALYLCASSFGRGYEKLFFGSGTQLSVL.

The rearrangement uses TRBV4-1 and TRBJ2-7, with D perhaps TRBD2 (6 bases). Trimming took 0 bases from V and 4 from J, leaving 7 bases between them. The germline V gene encodes CDR1 MGHRA and CDR2 YSYEKL. This CDR3 region has 13 residues. CDR3 region: CASSQELAYEQYV. The CDR3 DNA follows: TGCGCCAGCAGCCAAGAACTAGCTTACGAGCAGTACGTC.

This clonotype came up a few times. The chain combines TRBV5-4 with TRBJ2-5, with 12 nucleotides matching TRBD1. V was pared by 4 bases and J by 4 bases, with 14 bases of the junction left unmatched. From germline, CDR1 is SGHNT and CDR2 YYREEE (reference sequence). This CDR3 has 18 amino acids. The CDR3 DNA follows: TGTGCCAGCAGCACGACCGGGACAGGGGGCCCCAGGCGAGAGACCCAGTACTTC. Its translation: CASSTTGTGGPRRETQYF. Variable domain in full (rest from reference TRBV5-4 and TRBJ2-5): ETGVTQSPTHLIKTRGQQVTLRCSSQSGHNTVSWYQQALGQGPQFIFQYYREEENGRGNFPPRFSGLQFPNYSSELNVNALELDDSALYLCASSTTGTGGPRRETQYFGPGTRLLVL.

Here the CDR3 DNA reads TGCAGCGTTGAAGATCGGTTGACTAGTAGAACGCAGTATTTT. This gives the protein CSVEDRLTSRTQYF. The chain uses TRBV29-1 and TRBJ2-3, with D possibly TRBD2 on 6 matching bases. V shed 0 bases and J shed 9 bases, with 16 bases lying between them. From germline, CDR1 is SQVTM and CDR2 ANQGSEA. The CDR3 has 14 amino acids.

This clonotype was picked up a small number of times. The chain is built from TRBV12-3 or TRBV12-4 and TRBJ2-3, with D unresolved. This CDR3 has 14 residues. V lost 1 base and J 2 bases, leaving 7 bases between the germline ends. This CDR3 reads CASSLVDFTDTQYF. In DNA, the CDR3 is TGTGCCAGCAGTTTAGTGGATTTCACAGATACGCAGTATTTT.

J is TRBJ1-3 and V is TRBV7-8, with D possibly being TRBD1 (5 bases). Germline CDR1 is SGHVS and CDR2 is FQNEAQ. Trimming pared 1 base from V and 4 bases from J, leaving 14 bases between. The CDR3 spans 16 residues. CDR3 protein: CASSLGSGGGGNTIYF. CDR3 nucleotides: TGTGCCAGCAGCTTAGGCTCGGGGGGGGGAGGAAACACCATATATTTT.

The sample holds a few counts of this clonotype. The chain links TRBV6-2 or TRBV6-3 to TRBJ2-1, with D perhaps given as TRBD1 or TRBD2 (6 bases each). The V and J ends lost 6 bases and 6 bases respectively, with 15 bases between them. Germline V gene lookup returns CDR1 MNHEY and CDR2 SVGEGT. The CDR3 runs to 14 residues. CDR3 coding DNA: TGTGCCAGCAGATCTAGGGGGGTCTTCAATGAGCAGTTCTTC. This encodes CASRSRGVFNEQFF.

This clonotype was seen a handful of times. The V gene is TRBV7-8, the J gene TRBJ2-3; TRBD2 matches 9 bases. Germline lookup yields CDR1 SGHVS and CDR2 FQNEAQ. The CDR3 is 17 residues long. The trim removed 7 bases at V and 4 bases at J, leaving 15 bases unmatched. The CDR3 DNA reads as TGTGCCAGCAATCACGCGCGGGGGGGCCCGGTAGCAGATACGCAGTATTTT. This translates into CASNHARGGPVADTQYF.

This sequence joins TRBV20-1 and TRBJ2-5; 7 bases fit TRBD1. This CDR3 has 17 amino acids. Germline CDR1 is DFQATT and CDR2 is SNEGSKA (reference sequence). After removal of 6 bases from V and 4 bases from J, the junction contained 20 bases not matched to a gene. The chain's CDR3 is CSAKPIFDRAISETQYF. In DNA form, the CDR3 reads TGCAGTGCCAAACCAATCTTTGACAGGGCAATTTCAGAGACCCAGTACTTC.

V is TRBV20-1 and J is TRBJ2-5; D not resolved. Trimming took 1 base from V and 7 from J, leaving 16 bases between them. The CDR3 covers 14 residues. In germline, CDR1 is DFQATT, CDR2 SNEGSKA (reference sequence). CDR3 protein: CSARVPGPKRTQYF. The CDR3 coding sequence is TGCAGTGCTAGAGTGCCAGGACCCAAGAGGACCCAGTACTTC.

This chain links TRBV6-2 or TRBV6-3 with TRBJ2-5, with D perhaps assigned TRBD1 or TRBD2 (5 bases each). Germline CDR1 is MNHEY and CDR2 is SVGEGT. The germline V and J ends were trimmed by 8 bases and 5 bases, with 18 bases remaining between them. The CDR3 runs 14 residues. The CDR3 DNA reads as TGTGCCAGCGGAATGGACTCCTGGGGGGAGACCCAGTACTTC. Amino acid sequence: CASGMDSWGETQYF.

This clonotype occurred a few times. The V gene is TRBV10-3, the J gene TRBJ2-1; TRBD2 matches 11 bases. This CDR3 has 13 residues. Germline V lookup: CDR1 ENHRY, CDR2 SYGVKD. V lost 10 bases and J lost 5; bases outside the gene matches: 4. The CDR3 protein is CATELAGDNEQFF. The CDR3, as DNA: TGTGCCACCGAACTAGCGGGGGACAATGAGCAGTTCTTC.

This clonotype has a count of ten or more. V usage is TRBV7-8 and J usage is TRBJ2-1; 8 bases are shared with TRBD1. The CDR3 spans 15 residues. Germline assignment: CDR1 SGHVS and CDR2 FQNEAQ. V lost 5 bases to trimming and J lost 2 bases; unmatched junction nucleotides: 5. CDR3 loop: CASSARQGPYNEQFF. The CDR3 nucleotides read TGTGCCAGCAGCGCCCGACAGGGGCCCTACAATGAGCAGTTCTTC.

This clonotype occurred a few times. The gene calls are TRBV12-3 or TRBV12-4 and TRBJ2-3, with D maybe TRBD2 (6 bases). The ends were cut back, 6 bases at V and 1 base at J, with 11 bases in the middle. The CDR3 has 14 residues. The CDR3 reads CASSPEGRTDTQYF. CDR3 in DNA: TGTGCCAGCAGCCCGGAGGGGCGCACAGATACGCAGTATTTT.

This clonotype occurred a few times. V gene TRBV13 combines with J gene TRBJ2-5; TRBD1 agrees at 7 bases. This CDR3 region has 15 residues. The V gene's germline CDR1 is PRHDT and CDR2 FYEKMQ (reference sequence). With V trimmed by 2 bases and J by 4 bases, 7 bases remained unmatched. CDR3 sequence reads: CASSLSDRAGETQYF. In DNA form, the CDR3 reads TGTGCCAGCAGCTTAAGCGACAGGGCGGGAGAGACCCAGTACTTC.

The table lists this clonotype with a few counts. This chain connects TRBV27 to TRBJ1-5; D is unresolved. The CDR3 totals 14 residues. V was cut by 6 bases and J by 0 bases, with 9 bases left in between. The germline gives CDR1 MNHEY, CDR2 SMNVEV (reference sequence). Written as DNA, the CDR3 is TGTGCCAGCAGCCTGACACCTAGCAATCAGCCCCAGCATTTT. Protein sequence: CASSLTPSNQPQHF.

Many counts were recorded for this clonotype. This chain connects TRBV6-5 to TRBJ2-3; D is perhaps TRBD1 (5 bases). The germline V gene has CDR1 MNHEY and CDR2 SVGAGI. The CDR3 spans 14 residues. V was clipped by 4 bases and J by 3 bases, with 11 bases between them. The CDR3: CASSWGQVTDTQYF. The CDR3 DNA reads as TGTGCCAGCAGTTGGGGCCAGGTAACAGATACGCAGTATTTT.